The 28 T cell receptor beta chains presented below share a single source sample, sequenced in a study of control samples from healthy donors and cancer patients. Libraries were prepared by immunoSEQ multiplex PCR; TCRdb keeps only in-frame clonotypes and omits some of them. Of approximately 94,000 clones in the sample, about 81% were seen once. The source material was PBMCs. The receptors shown here come from a man between 65 and 85 years old with lung cancer.

This chain uses TRBV6-5 with TRBJ1-6, with 7 bases fitting TRBD1. CDR3 length: 14 residues. V trimming: 3 bases; J trimming: 7 bases; junction bases outside the gene matches: 3. The V gene's germline CDR1 is MNHEY and CDR2 SVGAGI. The CDR3: CASSYGTENSPLHF. In DNA form, the CDR3 reads TGTGCCAGCAGTTATGGGACAGAAAATTCACCCCTCCACTTT.

This clone showed up just once. The chain uses TRBV19 and TRBJ2-5; 10 bases match TRBD2. CDR3 length equals 16 residues. Looked up from germline, CDR1 is LNHDA and CDR2 is SQIVND (reference sequence). The V segment lost 5 bases and the J segment 4 bases; nucleotides outside the gene matches: 10. The CDR3 sequence: CASSALAGATGETQYF. The CDR3 DNA follows: TGTGCCAGTAGTGCCCTAGCGGGGGCGACGGGAGAGACCCAGTACTTC.

The rearrangement uses TRBV3-1 (or the pseudogene TRBV3-2) and TRBJ2-2; 10 nucleotides align to TRBD1. The CDR3 runs 15 residues. With V trimmed by 4 bases and J by 5 bases, 4 bases remained unmatched. From germline, CDR1 is LGHDT and CDR2 YNNKEL (reference sequence). CDR3 in DNA: TGTGCCAGCAGCCCGGGACAGGGGAGGACCGGGGAGCTGTTTTTT. Its protein product is CASSPGQGRTGELFF.

This chain joins TRBV5-1 and TRBJ2-2, with D possibly called TRBD1 or TRBD2 (5 bases each). Germline CDR1 is SGHRS and CDR2 is YFSETQ. The V and J ends lost 3 bases and 1 base respectively, with 13 bases between them. CDR3 size: 16 residues. CDR3 nucleotide sequence: TGCGCCAGCAGCTCTGAGGGACCCGGGAACACCGGGGAGCTGTTTTTT. Translated: CASSSEGPGNTGELFF.

Here the CDR3 DNA reads TGTGCCAGCAGTTTAAGGGAACGGCTGGAGCAGTACTTC. The encoded protein is CASSLRERLEQYF. The chain has TRBV27 and TRBJ2-7; D unclear. Germline V CDR1 and CDR2: MNHEY, SMNVEV (reference sequence). The V end was cut by 2 bases, the J end by 7 bases, with 12 bases between. This CDR3 contains 13 residues.

This clone was seen a single time. V is TRBV9 and J is TRBJ1-1; the D is unclear. The V end lost 1 base, the J end lost 1 base, and 5 bases lay between the germline ends. Germline assignment: CDR1 SGDLS and CDR2 YYNGEE. This CDR3 spans 13 amino acids. The CDR3 DNA reads TGTGCCAGCAGCGTACTTGAGAACACTGAAGCTTTCTTT. This codes for CASSVLENTEAFF.

This chain uses TRBV15 with TRBJ2-1, with D uncertain. Germline V gives CDR1 LNHNV, CDR2 YYDKDF (reference sequence). V was clipped by 0 bases and J by 2 bases, with 14 bases between them. CDR3 length equals 17 residues. The CDR3 sequence: CATSRDLVQRPYNEQFF. In nucleotides, the CDR3 is TGTGCCACCAGCAGAGATTTAGTACAGCGCCCCTACAATGAGCAGTTCTTC.

The chain combines TRBV12-5 with TRBJ1-6, with D perhaps matching TRBD1 (6 bases). The V gene lost 7 bases and the J gene lost 7 bases, with 14 bases spanning the gap. CDR1 and CDR2 (germline): LGHNT, FRNRAP. The CDR3 runs 14 residues. DNA of the CDR3: TGTGCTAGTGAGCGGGGACATACAAATTCACCCCTCCACTTT. It encodes CASERGHTNSPLHF.

The chain couples TRBV5-1 to TRBJ2-7; 12 bases map to TRBD2. Germline assignment: CDR1 SGHRS and CDR2 YFSETQ. V lost 5 bases, J lost 9 bases, and 9 bases stayed unmatched. The CDR3 is 14 residues long. The CDR3, as DNA: TGCGCCAGCAGTTCCACAACTAGCGGGGGGATGCAGTACTTC. Its protein is CASSSTTSGGMQYF.

V is TRBV20-1 and J is TRBJ2-5; D is perhaps TRBD2 (5 bases). This CDR3 spans 11 amino acids. Germline lookup yields CDR1 DFQATT and CDR2 SNEGSKA (reference sequence). Trimming removed 7 bases from V and 2 bases from J, with 8 bases in between. The CDR3 loop reads CSVTSQETQYF. The CDR3 nucleotides are TGCAGTGTAACTAGTCAAGAGACCCAGTACTTC.

The genes are TRBV18 and TRBJ2-4; D is perhaps TRBD2 (6 bases). Germline CDR1 reads KGHSH; CDR2 reads LQKENI. The CDR3 is made up of 17 amino acids. V was clipped by 0 bases and J by 4 bases, with 16 bases between them. The DNA for the CDR3 is TGTGCCAGCTCACCACCGGTCTCTGGGGGGAGTAAAAACATTCAGTACTTC. It yields the protein CASSPPVSGGSKNIQYF.

The rearrangement uses TRBV9 and TRBJ2-3; 11 bases agree with TRBD1. With 7 bases clipped from V and 5 bases from J, the junction kept 6 bases outside the gene matches. The V gene's germline CDR1 is SGDLS and CDR2 YYNGEE. This CDR3 region has 14 residues. CDR3 region: CASGGQGAQDTQYF. The DNA of the CDR3 is TGTGCCAGCGGAGGACAGGGGGCGCAAGATACGCAGTATTTT. The full variable domain, rest sourced from reference TRBV9 and TRBJ2-3, is DSGVTQTPKHLITATGQRVTLRCSPRSGDLSVYWYQQSLDQGLQFLIQYYNGEERAKGNILERFSAQQFPDLHSELNLSSLELGDSALYFCASGGQGAQDTQYFGPGTRLTVL.

The V and J genes are TRBV4-1 and TRBJ2-3; D not certain. There are 15 residues in the CDR3. Germline V gene data show CDR1 as MGHRA and CDR2 as YSYEKL. V was cut by 0 bases and J by 6 bases, with 13 bases left in between. The chain's CDR3 is CASSQDPSERDTQYF. As DNA, the CDR3 is TGCGCCAGCAGCCAAGATCCGTCGGAAAGGGATACGCAGTATTTT.

The chain has TRBV24-1 and TRBJ2-3; 12 nucleotides line up with TRBD2. Germline lookup yields CDR1 KGHDR and CDR2 SFDVKD. The ends lost 4 bases at V and 4 bases at J; junction bases unmatched: 8. The CDR3 is 17 amino acids. CDR3 residues: CATSDRSASGGADTQYF. In DNA form, the CDR3 reads TGTGCCACCAGTGACCGCTCCGCTAGCGGGGGGGCAGATACGCAGTATTTT.

J is TRBJ2-3 and V is TRBV21-1; the table's D gene call, TRBD1, was not cross checked with the DNA. TRBV21-1 is assigned pseudogene status. This CDR3 is 11 amino acids long. The chain's CDR3 is CAPRGTDTQYF. The CDR3 DNA follows: TGTGCCCCCAGGGGCACAGATACGCAGTATTTT.

The chain couples TRBV9 to TRBJ1-2; D unresolved. Germline V gene lookup returns CDR1 SGDLS and CDR2 YYNGEE. The CDR3 consists of 13 residues. V lost 0 bases and J lost 0, with 3 bases in between. The chain's CDR3 is CASSVVPNYGYTF. In nucleotides, the CDR3 is TGTGCCAGCAGCGTAGTGCCTAACTATGGCTACACCTTC. Variable domain in full (rest from reference TRBV9 and TRBJ1-2): DSGVTQTPKHLITATGQRVTLRCSPRSGDLSVYWYQQSLDQGLQFLIQYYNGEERAKGNILERFSAQQFPDLHSELNLSSLELGDSALYFCASSVVPNYGYTFGSGTRLTVV.

The rearrangement links TRBV15 to TRBJ1-6; TRBD1 might be the D (5 bases). With 0 bases removed from V and 9 bases from J, the gap between germline ends came to 12 bases. The V gene's germline CDR1 is LNHNV and CDR2 YYDKDF (reference sequence). The CDR3 is made up of 15 amino acids. CDR3 loop: CATSRDDRGSSPLHF. The CDR3 nucleotides read TGTGCCACCAGCAGAGACGACCGGGGGAGTTCACCCCTCCACTTT.

The DNA for the CDR3 is TGTGCCAGCTCACCGACAGGGGTTTCTGGAAACACCATATATTTT. Translating gives CASSPTGVSGNTIYF. The rearrangement joins TRBV18 to TRBJ1-3, with 8 bases identical to TRBD1. The junction had 2 bases not matched to a gene; V was cut back by 3 bases and J by 1 base. Germline assignment: CDR1 KGHSH and CDR2 LQKENI. This CDR3 is 15 amino acids long.

V usage is TRBV7-3 and J usage is TRBJ2-3, with a weak D call TRBD1 (8 bases). Germline lookup yields CDR1 SGHTA and CDR2 FQGTGA. The CDR3 consists of 19 residues. The V gene lost 4 bases and the J gene lost 5 bases, with 28 bases spanning the gap. The CDR3 reads CASSSSVGQGILAGDTQYF. The CDR3 DNA reads TGTGCCAGCAGCTCGTCCGTCGGACAGGGTATCTTAGCGGGAGATACGCAGTATTTT.

The chain links TRBV6-5 to TRBJ2-3; 7 bases are shared with TRBD2. Germline trimming cut 6 bases from V and 6 bases from J; bases unmatched to any gene: 6. Germline CDR1 reads MNHEY; CDR2 reads SVGAGI. The CDR3 runs 13 residues. The CDR3 spells CASRREMMDTQYF. The CDR3 bases are TGTGCCAGCAGGCGGGAGATGATGGATACGCAGTATTTT.

The chain couples TRBV7-8 to TRBJ1-1, with D perhaps matching TRBD1 (5 bases). The CDR3 has 14 residues. V lost 3 bases, J lost 0 bases, and 8 bases lay in between. Germline values: CDR1 SGHVS, CDR2 FQNEAQ. The CDR3 DNA follows: TGTGCCAGCAGCTTGACAGAACTGAACACTGAAGCTTTCTTT. Translating it yields CASSLTELNTEAFF.

This clone was found once. The chain is built from TRBV12-3 or TRBV12-4 and TRBJ2-3; TRBD2 is a possible D gene (6 bases). Trimming removed 3 bases at V and 5 bases at J, with 9 bases between. This CDR3 has 13 amino acids. CDR3: CASSFSSVDTQYF. CDR3 nucleotide sequence: TGTGCCAGCAGTTTTTCTAGCGTAGATACGCAGTATTTT.

This chain joins TRBV28 and TRBJ1-4; 8 bases line up with TRBD1. The germline V gene encodes CDR1 MDHEN and CDR2 SYDVKM. This CDR3 region has 14 residues. V was clipped by 5 bases and J by 7 bases; unmatched bases: 6. The CDR3: CASSLLDRVEKLFF. In DNA, the CDR3 is TGTGCCAGCAGTCTCTTGGACAGGGTTGAAAAACTGTTTTTT.

The V call is TRBV18, the J call TRBJ2-7, with D maybe TRBD2 (5 bases). The CDR3 runs 15 residues. Trimming cost V 5 bases and J 2 bases, with 16 bases left between them. The germline V gene encodes CDR1 KGHSH and CDR2 LQKENI. Here the CDR3 DNA reads TGTGCCAGCTCATCAAACTCCGGAGGTGCCTACGAGCAGTACTTC. Translating gives CASSSNSGGAYEQYF.

This clone was seen ten or more times. The chain combines TRBV28 with TRBJ2-5; 7 bases agree with TRBD1. V shed 5 bases and J 3 bases; nucleotides not matched to a gene: 9. Germline CDR1 is MDHEN and CDR2 is SYDVKM. There are 15 residues in the CDR3. The CDR3 loop is CASSPHGTAEETQYF. As DNA, the CDR3 is TGTGCCAGCAGTCCCCACGGGACAGCAGAAGAGACCCAGTACTTC.

The chain uses TRBV6-2 or TRBV6-3 and TRBJ2-7, with 9 bases aligning to TRBD2. Germline V gives CDR1 MNHEY, CDR2 SVGEGT. The ends lost 0 bases at V and 5 bases at J; junction bases unmatched: 5. This CDR3 is built from 15 residues. The CDR3 sequence is CASSYSGTSIHEQYF. CDR3 coding DNA: TGTGCCAGCAGTTACTCCGGGACTAGCATCCACGAGCAGTACTTC.

This chain connects TRBV19 to TRBJ1-2; 9 nucleotides agree with TRBD1. Trimming cost V 4 bases and J 8 bases; bases outside gene matches: 8. CDR3 length: 14 amino acids. CDR1 is LNHDA and CDR2 is SQIVND in the germline V gene (reference sequence). CDR3 bases: TGTGCCAGTAGTACCCCGGGACAGGGATTGGGCTACACCTTC. Its translation: CASSTPGQGLGYTF.

This clone occurred a few times. The chain has TRBV9 and TRBJ2-7, with D possibly matching TRBD1 (5 bases). V was pared by 3 bases and J by 2 bases, with 15 bases between. The CDR3 has 15 residues. Germline values: CDR1 SGDLS, CDR2 YYNGEE. The DNA of the CDR3 is TGTGCCAGCAGCGCTGGAAGGGGTGTTACCTACGAGCAGTACTTC. This sequence encodes CASSAGRGVTYEQYF. Full variable domain (remainder filled in from reference TRBV9 and TRBJ2-7): DSGVTQTPKHLITATGQRVTLRCSPRSGDLSVYWYQQSLDQGLQFLIQYYNGEERAKGNILERFSAQQFPDLHSELNLSSLELGDSALYFCASSAGRGVTYEQYFGPGTRLTVT.